Sequencing of this T cell receptor beta chain was carried out in a study of cytomegalovirus exposure and HLA in healthy donors. Study in general: HLA-typed donors were the source of approximately 80 million unique TCRs, which an early data release held.

PCR amplification relied on 60 Vbeta primers (plus 13 Jbeta primers). The protocol was immunoSEQ multiplex PCR, while the TCRdb copy is restricted to in-frame clones and leaves out a portion. The table includes roughly 220,000 clones, 80% to 90% detected once. Germline V gene lookup returns CDR1 SGHNT and CDR2 YYREEE (reference sequence). Trimming removed 5 bases from V and 2 bases from J, with 16 bases in between. The CDR3 is 15 amino acids. In this sample, this clone turned up a few times. Its antigen is still unknown. Whole-study results and caveats: Presence/absence comparisons presumed near-even sequencing depth among donors.

Sequenced input: PBMCs. The receptor comes from a man between 25 and 39 years old in good health and CMV-seronegative. The rearrangement links TRBV5-4 to TRBJ1-1; D is perhaps TRBD1 (6 bases). CDR3 protein: CASSYPQGLNTEAFF. CDR3 nucleotides: TGTGCCAGCAGTTACCCACAGGGCCTTAACACTGAAGCTTTCTTT. The complete variable domain, with remaining parts taken from reference TRBV5-4 and TRBJ1-1, reads ETGVTQSPTHLIKTRGQQVTLRCSSQSGHNTVSWYQQALGQGPQFIFQYYREEENGRGNFPPRFSGLQFPNYSSELNVNALELDDSALYLCASSYPQGLNTEAFFGQGTRLTVV.